This T cell receptor beta chain was identified in a study of lymphopenia after photon versus proton radiotherapy. As regards this clone: Its antigen is not known.

The assay was immunoSEQ multiplex PCR, and TCRdb's table has in-frame clones only and misses some. The sample gives some 25,000 clones, more than 80% of which show up once; 5% to 5.5% is in the top ten. General study findings and limits: Post-nadir TCR diversity decline inversely tracked overall survival among those who died. Photon-treated patients lost naive T cells and TCR diversity; proton-treated stayed stable. After the lymphocyte nadir, photon-treated repertoires showed oligoclonal expansion, especially of CD8+ Temra cells. Only patients who died were analyzed for survival; proton advantage is unproven.

The material was peripheral blood, obtained from a patient treated with photon-based radiotherapy. The clonotype comes from a man in his thirties or forties with gastric cancer.

In nucleotides, the CDR3 is TGCGCCAGCAGCCAAGATACGACTAGCGGGATATACGAGCAGTACTTC. This gives the protein CASSQDTTSGIYEQYF. The gene calls are TRBV4-3 and TRBJ2-7; 11 bases align to TRBD2. The V gene's germline CDR1 is LGHNA and CDR2 YSLEER. This CDR3 comprises 16 residues. Trimming cost V 0 bases and J 4 bases; bases outside gene matches: 5.